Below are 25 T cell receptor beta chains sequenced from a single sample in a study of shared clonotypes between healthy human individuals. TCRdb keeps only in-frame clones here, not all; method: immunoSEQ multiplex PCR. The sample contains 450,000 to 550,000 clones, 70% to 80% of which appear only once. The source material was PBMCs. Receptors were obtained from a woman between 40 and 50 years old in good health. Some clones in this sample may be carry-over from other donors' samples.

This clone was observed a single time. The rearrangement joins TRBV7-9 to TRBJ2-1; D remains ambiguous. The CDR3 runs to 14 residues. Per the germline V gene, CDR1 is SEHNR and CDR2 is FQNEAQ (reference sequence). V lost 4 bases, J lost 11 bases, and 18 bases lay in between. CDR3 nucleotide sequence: TGTGCCAGCAGCTCCACTTCGGAAGGTGCTAAGCAGTTCTTC. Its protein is CASSSTSEGAKQFF.

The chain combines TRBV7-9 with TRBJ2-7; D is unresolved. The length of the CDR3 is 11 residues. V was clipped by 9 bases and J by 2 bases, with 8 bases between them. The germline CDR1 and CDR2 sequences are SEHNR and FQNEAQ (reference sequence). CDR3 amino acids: CASISTYEQYF. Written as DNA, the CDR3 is TGTGCCAGTATTTCTACCTACGAGCAGTACTTC.

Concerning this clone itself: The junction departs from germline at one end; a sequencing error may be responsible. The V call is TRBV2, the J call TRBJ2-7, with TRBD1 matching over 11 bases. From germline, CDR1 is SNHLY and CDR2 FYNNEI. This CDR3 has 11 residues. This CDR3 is CASSRTGGEDF. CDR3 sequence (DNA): TGTGCCAGCAGCCGGACAGGGGGCGAGGACTTC.

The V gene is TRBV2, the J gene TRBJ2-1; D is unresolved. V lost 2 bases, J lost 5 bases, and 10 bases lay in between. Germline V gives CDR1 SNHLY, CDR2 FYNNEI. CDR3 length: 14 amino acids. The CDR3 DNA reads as TGTGCCAGCAGTGAAAGTTGGCAGGACAATGAGCAGTTCTTC. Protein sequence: CASSESWQDNEQFF.

CDR3: CASSPGMNTEAFF. The CDR3, as DNA: TGTGCCAGCTCCCCGGGGATGAACACTGAAGCTTTCTTT. The chain carries TRBV9 and TRBJ1-1; D unresolved. Germline V lookup: CDR1 SGDLS, CDR2 YYNGEE. This CDR3 is 13 amino acids long. Trimming removed 7 bases at V and 0 bases at J, with 10 bases between.

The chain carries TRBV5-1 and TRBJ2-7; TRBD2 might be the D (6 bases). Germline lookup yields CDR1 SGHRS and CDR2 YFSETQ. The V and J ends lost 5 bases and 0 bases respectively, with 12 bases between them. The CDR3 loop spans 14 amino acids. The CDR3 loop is CASRRDSTSYEQYF. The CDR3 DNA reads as TGCGCCAGCAGGAGGGACTCAACCTCCTACGAGCAGTACTTC.

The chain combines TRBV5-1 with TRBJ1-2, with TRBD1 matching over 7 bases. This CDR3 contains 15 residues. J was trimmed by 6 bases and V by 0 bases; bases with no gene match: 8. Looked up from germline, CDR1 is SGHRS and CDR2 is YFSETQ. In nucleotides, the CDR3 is TGCGCCAGCAGCTTGGTATCAGGGGGACGGGATGGCTACACCTTC. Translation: CASSLVSGGRDGYTF.

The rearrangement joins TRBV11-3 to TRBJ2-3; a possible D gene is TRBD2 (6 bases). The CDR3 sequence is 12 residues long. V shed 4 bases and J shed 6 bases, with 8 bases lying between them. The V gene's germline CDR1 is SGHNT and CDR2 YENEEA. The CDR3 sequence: CASSSGRDTQYF. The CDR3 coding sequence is TGTGCCAGCAGCTCAGGGAGGGATACGCAGTATTTT.

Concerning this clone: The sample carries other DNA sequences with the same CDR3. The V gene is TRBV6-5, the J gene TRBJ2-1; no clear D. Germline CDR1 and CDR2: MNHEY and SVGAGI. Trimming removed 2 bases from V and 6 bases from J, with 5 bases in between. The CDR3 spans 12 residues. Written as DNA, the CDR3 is TGTGCCAGCAGTTACGGTGGCAATGAGCAGTTCTTC. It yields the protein CASSYGGNEQFF.

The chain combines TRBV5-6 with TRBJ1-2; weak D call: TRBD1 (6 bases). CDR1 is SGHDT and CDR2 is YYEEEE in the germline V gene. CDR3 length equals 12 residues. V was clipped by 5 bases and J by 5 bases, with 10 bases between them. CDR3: CASSAGAYGYTF. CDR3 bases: TGTGCCAGCAGTGCAGGGGCATATGGCTACACCTTC.

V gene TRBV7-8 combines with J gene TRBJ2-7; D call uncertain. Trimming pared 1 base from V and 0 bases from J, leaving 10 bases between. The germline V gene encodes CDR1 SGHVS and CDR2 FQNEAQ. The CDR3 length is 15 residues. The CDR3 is CASSLGVGSSYEQYF. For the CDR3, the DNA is TGTGCCAGCAGCTTAGGTGTCGGGTCCTCCTACGAGCAGTACTTC.

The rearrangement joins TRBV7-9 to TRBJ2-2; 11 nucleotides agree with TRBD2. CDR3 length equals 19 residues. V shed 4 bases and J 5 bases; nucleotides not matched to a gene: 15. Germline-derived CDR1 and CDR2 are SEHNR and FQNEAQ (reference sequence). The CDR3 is CASSSNTLAGGPITGELFF. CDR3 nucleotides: TGTGCCAGCAGCTCCAATACATTAGCGGGAGGGCCTATTACCGGGGAGCTGTTTTTT.

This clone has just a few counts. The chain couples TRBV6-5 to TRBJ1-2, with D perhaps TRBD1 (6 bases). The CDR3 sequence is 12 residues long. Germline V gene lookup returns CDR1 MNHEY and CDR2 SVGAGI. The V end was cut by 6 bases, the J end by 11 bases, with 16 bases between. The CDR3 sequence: CASSDRFFFYTF. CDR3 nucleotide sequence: TGTGCCAGCAGCGACAGGTTCTTTTTTTACACCTTC.

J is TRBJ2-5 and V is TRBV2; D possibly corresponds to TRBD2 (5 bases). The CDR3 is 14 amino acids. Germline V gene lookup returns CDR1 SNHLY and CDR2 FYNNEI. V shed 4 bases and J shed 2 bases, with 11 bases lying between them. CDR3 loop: CASSGDYVQETQYF. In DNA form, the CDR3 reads TGTGCCAGCAGTGGCGACTACGTACAAGAGACCCAGTACTTC.

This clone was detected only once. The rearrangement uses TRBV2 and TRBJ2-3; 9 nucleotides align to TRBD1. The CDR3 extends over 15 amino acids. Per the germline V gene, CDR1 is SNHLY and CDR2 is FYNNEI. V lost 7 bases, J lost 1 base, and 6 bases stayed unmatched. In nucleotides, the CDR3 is TGTGCCAGCACCCGTTGGACAGGGGGCACAGATACGCAGTATTTT. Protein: CASTRWTGGTDTQYF.

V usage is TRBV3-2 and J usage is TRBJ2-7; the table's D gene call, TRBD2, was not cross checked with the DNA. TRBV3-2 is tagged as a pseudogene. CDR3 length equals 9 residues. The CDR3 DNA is TGTGCCAGTTTAATCGAGCAGTACTTC. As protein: CASLIEQYF.

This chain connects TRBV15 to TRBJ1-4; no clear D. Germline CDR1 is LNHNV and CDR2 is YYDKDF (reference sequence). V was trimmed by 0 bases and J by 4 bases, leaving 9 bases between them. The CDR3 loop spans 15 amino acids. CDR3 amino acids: CATSRDRGGNEKLFF. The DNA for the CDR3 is TGTGCCACCAGCAGAGACCGGGGTGGTAATGAAAAACTGTTTTTT.

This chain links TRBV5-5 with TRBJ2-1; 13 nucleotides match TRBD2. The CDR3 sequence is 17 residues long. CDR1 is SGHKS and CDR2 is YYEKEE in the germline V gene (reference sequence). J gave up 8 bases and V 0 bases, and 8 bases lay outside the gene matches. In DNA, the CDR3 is TGTGCCAGCAGCTTGGGTGGACTAGCGGGAGTAGTCTATGAGCAGTTCTTC. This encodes CASSLGGLAGVVYEQFF.

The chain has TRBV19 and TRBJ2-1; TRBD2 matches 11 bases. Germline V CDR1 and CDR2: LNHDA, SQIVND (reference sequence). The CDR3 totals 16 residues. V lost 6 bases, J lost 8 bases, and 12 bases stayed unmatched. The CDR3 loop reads CASRPRGVAGGDEQFF. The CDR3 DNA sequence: TGTGCCAGTAGGCCACGTGGGGTAGCGGGAGGGGATGAGCAGTTCTTC.

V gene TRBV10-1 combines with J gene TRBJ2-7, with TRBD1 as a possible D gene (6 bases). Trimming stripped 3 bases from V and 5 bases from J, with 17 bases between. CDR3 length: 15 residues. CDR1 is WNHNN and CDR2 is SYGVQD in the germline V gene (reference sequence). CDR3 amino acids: CASSDPTGALNEQYF. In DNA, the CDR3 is TGCGCCAGCAGTGATCCGACAGGAGCCCTGAACGAGCAGTACTTC.

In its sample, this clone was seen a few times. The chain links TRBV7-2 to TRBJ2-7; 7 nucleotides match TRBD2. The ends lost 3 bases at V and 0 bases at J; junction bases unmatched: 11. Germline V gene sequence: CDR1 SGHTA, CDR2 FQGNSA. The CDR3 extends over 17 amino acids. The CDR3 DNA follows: TGTGCCAGCAGCTTTTCGGGCCGCGGGAGTTCCTCCTACGAGCAGTACTTC. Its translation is CASSFSGRGSSSYEQYF.

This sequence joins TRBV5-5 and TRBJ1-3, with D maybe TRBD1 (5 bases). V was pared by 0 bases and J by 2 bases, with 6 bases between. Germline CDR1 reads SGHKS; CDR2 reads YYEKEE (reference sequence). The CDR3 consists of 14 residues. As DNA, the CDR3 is TGTGCCAGCAGCTTGGTACAGGCTGGAAACACCATATATTTT. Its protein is CASSLVQAGNTIYF.

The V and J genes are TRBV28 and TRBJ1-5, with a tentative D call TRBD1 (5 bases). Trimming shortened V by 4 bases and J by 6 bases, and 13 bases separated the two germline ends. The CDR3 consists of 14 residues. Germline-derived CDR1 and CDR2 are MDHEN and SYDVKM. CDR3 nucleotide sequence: TGTGCCAGCAGTTCTGGTGGGGGAATTCAGCCCCAGCATTTT. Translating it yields CASSSGGGIQPQHF.

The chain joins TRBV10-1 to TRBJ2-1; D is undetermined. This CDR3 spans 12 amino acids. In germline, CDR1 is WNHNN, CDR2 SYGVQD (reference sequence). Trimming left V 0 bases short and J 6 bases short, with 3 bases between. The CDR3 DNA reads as TGCGCCAGCAGTGAGTCATCCAATGAGCAGTTCTTC. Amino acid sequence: CASSESSNEQFF.

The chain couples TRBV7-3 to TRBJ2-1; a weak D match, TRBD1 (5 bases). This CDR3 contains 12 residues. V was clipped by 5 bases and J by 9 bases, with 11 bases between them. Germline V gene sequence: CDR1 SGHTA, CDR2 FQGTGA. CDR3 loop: CASSDQGGEQFF. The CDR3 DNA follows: TGTGCCAGCAGCGACCAGGGCGGTGAGCAGTTCTTC.